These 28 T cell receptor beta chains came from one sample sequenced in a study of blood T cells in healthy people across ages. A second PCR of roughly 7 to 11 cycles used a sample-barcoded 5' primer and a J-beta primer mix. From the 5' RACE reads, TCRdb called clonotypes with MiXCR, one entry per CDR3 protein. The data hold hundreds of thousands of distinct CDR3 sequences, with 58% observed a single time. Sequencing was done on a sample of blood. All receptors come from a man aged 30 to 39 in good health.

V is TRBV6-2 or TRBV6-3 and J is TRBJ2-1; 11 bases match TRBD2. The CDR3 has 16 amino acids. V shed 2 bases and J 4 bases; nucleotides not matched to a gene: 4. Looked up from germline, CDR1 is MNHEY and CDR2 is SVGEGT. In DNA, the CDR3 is TGTGCCAGCAGTTACGCGGGACTAGCGGTTTACAATGAGCAGTTCTTC. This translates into CASSYAGLAVYNEQFF.

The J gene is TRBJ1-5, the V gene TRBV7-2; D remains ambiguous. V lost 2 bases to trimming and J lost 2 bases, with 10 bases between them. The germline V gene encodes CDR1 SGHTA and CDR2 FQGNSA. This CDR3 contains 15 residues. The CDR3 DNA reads TGTGCCAGCAGCTTAAGTCCGGGAGGCAATCAGCCCCAGCATTTT. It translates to CASSLSPGGNQPQHF.

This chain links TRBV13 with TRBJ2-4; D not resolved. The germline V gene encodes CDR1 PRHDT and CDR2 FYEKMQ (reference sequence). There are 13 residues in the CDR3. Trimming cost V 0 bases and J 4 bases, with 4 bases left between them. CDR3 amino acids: CASSLGRKNIQYF. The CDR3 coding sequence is TGTGCCAGCAGCTTAGGACGGAAAAACATTCAGTACTTC.

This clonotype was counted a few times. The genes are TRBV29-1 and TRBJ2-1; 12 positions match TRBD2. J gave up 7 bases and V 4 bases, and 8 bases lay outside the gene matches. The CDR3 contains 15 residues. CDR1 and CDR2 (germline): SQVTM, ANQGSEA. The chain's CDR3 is CSVVRLAGVRNEQFF. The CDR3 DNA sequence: TGCAGCGTTGTTCGACTAGCGGGAGTACGGAATGAGCAGTTCTTC.

The chain's CDR3 is CSASASGGLSSYNEQFF. In DNA form, the CDR3 reads TGCAGTGCTAGTGCTAGCGGGGGCCTCAGCTCCTACAATGAGCAGTTCTTC. The chain carries TRBV20-1 and TRBJ2-1; 10 bases are a match to TRBD2. Germline-derived CDR1 and CDR2 are DFQATT and SNEGSKA (reference sequence). Trimming took 3 bases from V and 0 from J; bases not matched to a gene: 8. The CDR3 length is 17 residues.

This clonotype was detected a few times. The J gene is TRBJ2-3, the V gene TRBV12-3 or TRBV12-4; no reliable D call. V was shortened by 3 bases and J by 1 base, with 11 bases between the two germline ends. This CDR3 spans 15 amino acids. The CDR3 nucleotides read TGTGCCAGCAGTTTGTTTTCACTTGGCACAGATACGCAGTATTTT. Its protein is CASSLFSLGTDTQYF.

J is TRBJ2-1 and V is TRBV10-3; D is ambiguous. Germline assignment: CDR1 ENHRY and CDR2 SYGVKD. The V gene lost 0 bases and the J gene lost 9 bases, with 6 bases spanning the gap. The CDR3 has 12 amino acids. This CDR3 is CAISESRPEQFF. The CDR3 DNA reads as TGTGCCATCAGTGAGTCGAGGCCTGAGCAGTTCTTC.

The CDR3 region is CAISEPILAGGDTQYF. The CDR3 bases are TGTGCCATCAGTGAGCCCATTCTAGCGGGAGGGGATACGCAGTATTTT. V usage is TRBV10-3 and J usage is TRBJ2-3; TRBD2 aligns across 12 bases. CDR1 ENHRY and CDR2 SYGVKD come from the germline V gene. The V and J ends lost 2 bases and 6 bases, in that order; junction bases with no gene match: 6. This CDR3 has 16 residues.

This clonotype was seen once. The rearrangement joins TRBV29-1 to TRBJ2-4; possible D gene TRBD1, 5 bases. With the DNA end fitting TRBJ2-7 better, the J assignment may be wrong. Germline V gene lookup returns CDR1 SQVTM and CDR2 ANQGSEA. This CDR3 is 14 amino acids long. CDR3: CSADGPGFLDEQYF. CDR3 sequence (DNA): TGCAGCGCTGATGGTCCAGGGTTTCTGGACGAGCAGTACTTC.

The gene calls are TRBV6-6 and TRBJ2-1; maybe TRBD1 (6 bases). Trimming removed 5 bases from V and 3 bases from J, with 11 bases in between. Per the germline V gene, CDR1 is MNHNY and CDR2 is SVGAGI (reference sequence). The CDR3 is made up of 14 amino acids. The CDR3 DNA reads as TGTGCCAGCAGTACCCAGGGGTACTACAATGAGCAGTTCTTC. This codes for CASSTQGYYNEQFF.

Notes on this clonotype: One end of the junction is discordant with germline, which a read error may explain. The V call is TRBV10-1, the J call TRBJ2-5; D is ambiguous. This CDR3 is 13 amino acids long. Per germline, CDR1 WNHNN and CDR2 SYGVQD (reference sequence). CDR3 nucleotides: TGCGCCAGCAGTGAGGCCCTCCAAGAGGCCCAGTACTTC. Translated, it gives CASSEALQEAQYF.

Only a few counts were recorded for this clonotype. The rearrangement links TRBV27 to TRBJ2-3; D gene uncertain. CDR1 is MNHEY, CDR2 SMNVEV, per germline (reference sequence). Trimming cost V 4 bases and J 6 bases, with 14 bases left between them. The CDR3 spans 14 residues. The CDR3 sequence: CASSWGSTWDTQYF. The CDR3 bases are TGTGCCAGCAGTTGGGGATCTACCTGGGATACGCAGTATTTT.

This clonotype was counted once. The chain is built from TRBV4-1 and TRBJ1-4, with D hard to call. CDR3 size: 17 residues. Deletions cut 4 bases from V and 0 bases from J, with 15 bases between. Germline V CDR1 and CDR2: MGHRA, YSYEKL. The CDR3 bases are TGCGCCAGCAGCCCACTCGATCTGGTTGCAACTAATGAAAAACTGTTTTTT. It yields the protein CASSPLDLVATNEKLFF.

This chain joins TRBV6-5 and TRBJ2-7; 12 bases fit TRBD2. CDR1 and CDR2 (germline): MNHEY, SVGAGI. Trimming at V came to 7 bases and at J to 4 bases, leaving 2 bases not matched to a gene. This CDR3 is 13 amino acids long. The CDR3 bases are TGTGCCAGCAAACTAGCGGGAGGTTACGAGCAGTACTTC. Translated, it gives CASKLAGGYEQYF.

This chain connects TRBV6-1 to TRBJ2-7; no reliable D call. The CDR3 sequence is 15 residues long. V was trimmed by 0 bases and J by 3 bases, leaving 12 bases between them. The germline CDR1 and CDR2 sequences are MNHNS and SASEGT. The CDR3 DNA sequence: TGTGCCAGCAGTGAAGCGCTGAGTGCCATCTACGAGCAGTACTTC. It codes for CASSEALSAIYEQYF.

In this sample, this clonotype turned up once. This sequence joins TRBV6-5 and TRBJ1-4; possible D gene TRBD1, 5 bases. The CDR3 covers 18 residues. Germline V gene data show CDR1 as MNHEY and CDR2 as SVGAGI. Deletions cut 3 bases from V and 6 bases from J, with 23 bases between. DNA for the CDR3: TGTGCCAGCAGTTATTCCCCCGATTCAGACAGAGGCGATGAAAAACTGTTTTTT. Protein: CASSYSPDSDRGDEKLFF.

CDR3: CASSDSLYGLAANYGYTF. The CDR3 bases are TGTGCCAGCAGTGACTCGCTGTATGGGCTGGCGGCTAACTATGGCTACACCTTC. This chain uses TRBV6-4 with TRBJ1-2; D ambiguous. V lost 0 bases to trimming and J lost 0 bases, with 17 bases between them. This CDR3 has 18 amino acids. From germline, CDR1 is MRHNA and CDR2 SNTAGT.

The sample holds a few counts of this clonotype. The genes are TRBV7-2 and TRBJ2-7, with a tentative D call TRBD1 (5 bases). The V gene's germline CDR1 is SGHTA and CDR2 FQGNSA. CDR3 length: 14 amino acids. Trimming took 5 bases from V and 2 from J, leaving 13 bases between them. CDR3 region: CASSQGLGAYEQYF. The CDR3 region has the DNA TGTGCCAGCAGCCAAGGGCTAGGGGCCTACGAGCAGTACTTC.

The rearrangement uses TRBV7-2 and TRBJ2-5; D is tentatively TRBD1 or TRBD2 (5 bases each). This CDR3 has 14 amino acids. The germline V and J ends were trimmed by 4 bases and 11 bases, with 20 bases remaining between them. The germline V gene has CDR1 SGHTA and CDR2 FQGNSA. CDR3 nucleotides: TGTGCCAGCAGCTCGCGATACGGGGCTAGGGAGCAGTACTTC. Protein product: CASSSRYGAREQYF. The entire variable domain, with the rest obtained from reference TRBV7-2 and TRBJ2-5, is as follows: GAGVSQSPSNKVTEKGKDVELRCDPISGHTALYWYRQSLGQGLEFLIYFQGNSAPDKSGLPSDRFSAERTGGSVSTLTIQRTQQEDSAVYLCASSSRYGAREQYFGPGTRLLVL.

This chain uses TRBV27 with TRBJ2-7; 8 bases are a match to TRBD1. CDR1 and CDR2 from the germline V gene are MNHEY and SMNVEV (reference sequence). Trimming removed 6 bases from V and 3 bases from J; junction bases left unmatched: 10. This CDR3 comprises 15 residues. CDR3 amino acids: CASSPTGGSRYEQYF. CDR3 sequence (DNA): TGTGCCAGCAGCCCCACAGGGGGGTCTCGCTACGAGCAGTACTTC.

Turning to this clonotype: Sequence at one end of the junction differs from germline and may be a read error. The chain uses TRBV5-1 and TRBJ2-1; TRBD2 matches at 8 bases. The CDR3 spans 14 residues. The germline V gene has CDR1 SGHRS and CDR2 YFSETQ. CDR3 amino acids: CASILTGGNNEQFF. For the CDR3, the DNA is TGCGCCAGCATCTTGACGGGGGGGAACAATGAGCAGTTCTTC.

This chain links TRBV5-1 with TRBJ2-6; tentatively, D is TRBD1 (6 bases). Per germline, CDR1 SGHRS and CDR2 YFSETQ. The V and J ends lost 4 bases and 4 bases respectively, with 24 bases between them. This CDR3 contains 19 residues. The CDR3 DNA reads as TGCGCCAGCAGCCGATCAGGGGTGCAGGGTGGAAGAGGGGCCAACGTCCTGACTTTC. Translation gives CASSRSGVQGGRGANVLTF.

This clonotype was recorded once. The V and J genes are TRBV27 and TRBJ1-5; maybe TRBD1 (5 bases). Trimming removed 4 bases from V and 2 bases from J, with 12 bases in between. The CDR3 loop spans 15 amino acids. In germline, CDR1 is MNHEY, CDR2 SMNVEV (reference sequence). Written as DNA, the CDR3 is TGTGCCAGCAGTTCATCTCAGACAGGCAATCAGCCCCAGCATTTT. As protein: CASSSSQTGNQPQHF.

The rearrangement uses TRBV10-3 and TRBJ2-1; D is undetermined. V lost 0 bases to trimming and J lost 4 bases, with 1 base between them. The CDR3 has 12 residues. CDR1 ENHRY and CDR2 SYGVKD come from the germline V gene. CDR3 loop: CAISESYNEQFF. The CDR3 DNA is TGTGCCATCAGTGAGTCATACAATGAGCAGTTCTTC.

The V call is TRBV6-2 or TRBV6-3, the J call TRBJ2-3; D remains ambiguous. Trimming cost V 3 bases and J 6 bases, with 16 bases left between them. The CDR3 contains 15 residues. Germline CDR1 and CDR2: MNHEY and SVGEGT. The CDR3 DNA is TGTGCCAGCAGTTATCGGCCGATTCTGGGGGATACGCAGTATTTT. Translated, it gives CASSYRPILGDTQYF.

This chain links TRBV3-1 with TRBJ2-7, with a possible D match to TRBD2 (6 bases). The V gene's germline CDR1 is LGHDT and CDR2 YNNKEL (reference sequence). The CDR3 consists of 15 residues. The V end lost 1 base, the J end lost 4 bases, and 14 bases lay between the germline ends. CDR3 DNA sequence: TGTGCCAGCAGCCAAGGGCTGGGGAGGTCTTACGAGCAGTACTTC. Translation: CASSQGLGRSYEQYF.

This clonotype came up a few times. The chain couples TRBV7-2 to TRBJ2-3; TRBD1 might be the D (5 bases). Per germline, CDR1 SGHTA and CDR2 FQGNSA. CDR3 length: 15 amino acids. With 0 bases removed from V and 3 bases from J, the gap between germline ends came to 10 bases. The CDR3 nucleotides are TGTGCCAGCAGCTTAGCGAGTGGGGCTACAGATACGCAGTATTTT. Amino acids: CASSLASGATDTQYF.

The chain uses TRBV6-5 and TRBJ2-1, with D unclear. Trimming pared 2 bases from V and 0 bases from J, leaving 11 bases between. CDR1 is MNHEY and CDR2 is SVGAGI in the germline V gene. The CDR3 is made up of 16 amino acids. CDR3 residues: CASSYIGPSSYNEQFF. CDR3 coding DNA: TGTGCCAGCAGTTACATAGGTCCCAGCTCCTACAATGAGCAGTTCTTC.